This TCR beta chain was profiled in a study of blood T cells in healthy people across ages. The authors ran a second PCR of roughly 6 to 12 cycles using a sample-barcoded 5' primer and a J-beta primer mix. MiXCR was run by TCRdb on the 5' RACE reads, yielding one entry per CDR3 protein. The table shows about 1.4 million distinct CDR3 sequences, with 55% to 75% occurring only once. The CDR3 has 13 amino acids. The V end was cut by 4 bases, the J end by 5 bases, with 12 bases between. Per germline, CDR1 SNHLY and CDR2 FYNNEI. The sequencing sample was made of blood. V gene TRBV2 combines with J gene TRBJ2-7; no firm D call. The receptor comes from a man aged 18 to 30 in good health. The CDR3: CASSGARLNEQYF. Written as DNA, the CDR3 is TGTGCCAGCAGTGGAGCGAGGTTAAACGAGCAGTACTTC.